The 29 T cell receptor beta chains reported below all come from one sample, sequenced in a study of blood T cell repertoires in COVID-19. Only in-frame clones appear in the TCRdb table, and some are missing; sequencing was by immunoSEQ multiplex PCR. The sample carries about 260,000 clones, just under 90% recorded once. The sample consisted of PBMCs or T cells enriched from blood (not recorded which). The receptors here all came from a woman aged 30 to 39 with acute COVID-19.

V gene TRBV7-2 combines with J gene TRBJ1-3; D gene unclear. The CDR3 is 15 residues long. The germline gives CDR1 SGHTA, CDR2 FQGNSA. The germline V and J ends were trimmed by 6 bases and 4 bases, with 16 bases remaining between them. CDR3 sequence (DNA): TGTGCCAGCAGTCCGTGGTCGGGGTCAGGAAACACCATATATTTT. It encodes CASSPWSGSGNTIYF. The complete variable domain, with remaining parts taken from reference TRBV7-2 and TRBJ1-3, reads GAGVSQSPSNKVTEKGKDVELRCDPISGHTALYWYRQSLGQGLEFLIYFQGNSAPDKSGLPSDRFSAERTGGSVSTLTIQRTQQEDSAVYLCASSPWSGSGNTIYFGEGSWLTVV.

This chain uses TRBV27 with TRBJ2-7, with TRBD1 identical over 12 bases. J gave up 7 bases and V 4 bases, and 5 bases lay outside the gene matches. The CDR3 spans 14 residues. Germline values: CDR1 MNHEY, CDR2 SMNVEV (reference sequence). CDR3 bases: TGTGCCAGCAGTTCAGGGACAGGGGGCTGGGAGCAGTACTTC. Amino acids: CASSSGTGGWEQYF.

Only one count was recorded for this clone. At one boundary the junction diverges from the germline segment, which might be a read error. The rearrangement joins TRBV2 to TRBJ1-3; D might be TRBD1 (5 bases). Per the germline V gene, CDR1 is SNHLY and CDR2 is FYNNEI. The CDR3 runs 14 residues. The CDR3 sequence is CASREGTGGNTIYF. CDR3 coding DNA: TGTGCCAGCAGAGAAGGGACGGGAGGAAACACCATATATTTT.

The table lists this clone with a count of one. The J gene is TRBJ1-1, the V gene TRBV2; D remains unclear. Trimming removed 2 bases from V and 0 bases from J, with 7 bases in between. CDR1 is SNHLY and CDR2 is FYNNEI in the germline V gene. This CDR3 has 14 amino acids. CDR3 nucleotide sequence: TGTGCCAGCAGTGAAAGAGGCATGAACACTGAAGCTTTCTTT. Encoded protein: CASSERGMNTEAFF.

The rearrangement joins TRBV15 to TRBJ2-2, with D possibly matching TRBD2 (7 bases). Germline V CDR1 and CDR2: LNHNV, YYDKDF (reference sequence). The CDR3 loop spans 17 amino acids. V lost 1 base to trimming and J lost 4 bases, with 16 bases between them. CDR3 amino acids: CATSRAPGGGGTGELFF. CDR3 nucleotides: TGTGCCACCAGCAGAGCTCCTGGGGGAGGGGGCACCGGGGAGCTGTTTTTT.

Worth noting for this clone: The junction differs from germline at one of its ends, possibly a read error. V gene TRBV2 combines with J gene TRBJ2-1, with TRBD2 matching 8 bases. Per germline, CDR1 SNHLY and CDR2 FYNNEI. CDR3 length: 16 amino acids. CDR3 loop: CASRYTGRASDNEQFF. The CDR3 region has the DNA TGTGCCAGCAGGTATACCGGGAGGGCCTCCGACAATGAGCAGTTCTTC.

The chain recombines TRBV2 with TRBJ2-3; possibly TRBD1 for D (5 bases). Germline CDR1 reads SNHLY; CDR2 reads FYNNEI. Between the trimmed V and J ends, which lost 4 bases and 3 bases, there was a span of 23 bases. The CDR3 is made up of 18 amino acids. The CDR3 loop is CASSVSSITQGNTDTQYF. As DNA, the CDR3 is TGTGCCAGCAGTGTTAGTTCCATCACTCAGGGAAATACAGATACGCAGTATTTT.

This chain connects TRBV6-5 to TRBJ2-7, with D possibly being TRBD2 (5 bases). CDR1 and CDR2 from the germline V gene are MNHEY and SVGAGI. V was trimmed by 0 bases and J by 10 bases, leaving 16 bases between them. CDR3 size: 14 residues. The CDR3 spells CASSYSSGPSYQYF. CDR3 DNA: TGTGCCAGCAGTTACTCGAGCGGACCAAGTTATCAGTACTTC.

V usage is TRBV19 and J usage is TRBJ2-1; a possible D gene is TRBD1 (6 bases). V was shortened by 9 bases and J by 3 bases, with 12 bases between the two germline ends. CDR1 is LNHDA, CDR2 SQIVND, per germline (reference sequence). There are 13 residues in the CDR3. The CDR3 here is CASGTRIYNEQFF. As DNA, the CDR3 is TGTGCCAGCGGGACAAGAATCTACAATGAGCAGTTCTTC.

The chain uses TRBV5-1 and TRBJ2-1; 14 nucleotides line up with TRBD2. Per germline, CDR1 SGHRS and CDR2 YFSETQ. Trimming took 4 bases from V and 1 from J; bases not matched to a gene: 7. This CDR3 is built from 18 residues. The CDR3 reads CASSLRTSGRLSYNEQFF. The CDR3 DNA is TGCGCCAGCAGCCTAAGGACTAGCGGGAGGCTATCCTACAATGAGCAGTTCTTC.

The V gene is TRBV2, the J gene TRBJ1-2; TRBD1 matches at 7 bases. The CDR3 is 13 amino acids. Germline V CDR1 and CDR2: SNHLY, FYNNEI. The ends lost 4 bases at V and 8 bases at J; junction bases unmatched: 7. This chain's CDR3 is CASSGEQGYGYTF. The CDR3 nucleotides are TGTGCCAGCAGTGGCGAACAGGGGTACGGCTACACCTTC.

The rearrangement links TRBV5-4 to TRBJ1-2; 9 bases match TRBD1. Germline lookup yields CDR1 SGHNT and CDR2 YYREEE (reference sequence). The CDR3 consists of 13 residues. V lost 1 base and J lost 6; bases outside the gene matches: 1. In DNA form, the CDR3 reads TGTGCCAGCAGCTTGACAGGGGGCGATGGCTACACCTTC. Residues: CASSLTGGDGYTF.

The CDR3 is CASSDRGQQKLFF. CDR3 DNA: TGTGCCAGCAGTGACAGGGGGCAGCAAAAACTGTTTTTT. J is TRBJ1-4 and V is TRBV28; TRBD1 matches 10 bases. The germline CDR1 and CDR2 sequences are MDHEN and SYDVKM. Trimming took 5 bases from V and 9 from J; bases not matched to a gene: 3. The CDR3 runs 13 residues.

The chain couples TRBV4-3 to TRBJ2-4; TRBD1 agrees at 8 bases. The trim removed 0 bases at V and 8 bases at J, leaving 9 bases unmatched. This CDR3 has 16 amino acids. Germline loops: CDR1 LGHNA, CDR2 YSLEER. The CDR3 DNA reads TGCGCCAGCAGCCAAGAGTTTGGGACAGGATGGGACATTCAGTACTTC. This encodes CASSQEFGTGWDIQYF.

The rearrangement links TRBV18 to TRBJ2-7; 8 bases agree with TRBD2. The germline CDR1 and CDR2 sequences are KGHSH and LQKENI. The CDR3 runs 16 residues. Unmatched junction bases numbered 10, after V lost 3 bases and J lost 3 bases. The CDR3 here is CASSPRNSGTVYEQYF. CDR3 nucleotides: TGTGCCAGCTCACCCCGGAATAGCGGGACCGTCTACGAGCAGTACTTC.

This chain uses TRBV7-2 with TRBJ2-1; 9 positions agree with TRBD2. CDR1 SGHTA and CDR2 FQGNSA come from the germline V gene. The CDR3 is made up of 15 amino acids. Trimming at V came to 6 bases and at J to 4 bases, leaving 7 bases not matched to a gene. For the CDR3, the DNA is TGTGCCAGCAGACAAACTAGCGGGCGATACAATGAGCAGTTCTTC. This codes for CASRQTSGRYNEQFF.

The chain's CDR3 is CASSSTYNQPQHF. CDR3 in DNA: TGTGCCAGCAGTAGTACATACAATCAGCCCCAGCATTTT. V gene TRBV27 combines with J gene TRBJ1-5; D is unclear. The germline V gene has CDR1 MNHEY and CDR2 SMNVEV (reference sequence). The CDR3 has 13 residues. Between the trimmed V and J ends, which lost 5 bases and 3 bases, there was a span of 8 bases.

The chain employs TRBV19 and TRBJ1-5, with D possibly TRBD1 on 5 matching bases. Germline V gene data show CDR1 as LNHDA and CDR2 as SQIVND (reference sequence). This CDR3 region has 14 residues. The ends were cut back, 5 bases at V and 0 bases at J, with 8 bases in the middle. Here the CDR3 DNA reads TGTGCCAGTAGTGAACAGGCTAGCAATCAGCCCCAGCATTTT. This encodes CASSEQASNQPQHF.

V gene TRBV24-1 combines with J gene TRBJ2-3; 11 bases align to TRBD2. This CDR3 is 18 amino acids long. Trimming removed 4 bases from V and 8 bases from J; junction bases left unmatched: 16. CDR1 KGHDR and CDR2 SFDVKD come from the germline V gene. Here the CDR3 DNA reads TGTGCCACCAGTGACCCTAGGGCTAGCGGGAGGTCTCTGGGTACGCAGTATTTT. Translated: CATSDPRASGRSLGTQYF.

This chain connects TRBV5-4 to TRBJ2-2; weak D call: TRBD2 (5 bases). Germline CDR1 is SGHNT and CDR2 is YYREEE (reference sequence). CDR3 length equals 14 residues. V was cut by 1 base and J by 4 bases, with 8 bases left in between. The CDR3, as DNA: TGTGCCAGCAGCTTGCTTACTAGCACCGGGGAGCTGTTTTTT. Residues: CASSLLTSTGELFF.

The chain carries TRBV2 and TRBJ1-5, with no clear D. V was pared by 3 bases and J by 6 bases, with 15 bases between. This CDR3 has 15 residues. Germline V gene sequence: CDR1 SNHLY, CDR2 FYNNEI. CDR3 sequence: CASSEEETAGQPQHF. The CDR3 nucleotides are TGTGCCAGCAGTGAGGAAGAGACGGCGGGTCAGCCCCAGCATTTT. The variable domain in full, with the rest retrieved from reference TRBV2 and TRBJ1-5, is EPEVTQTPSHQVTQMGQEVILRCVPISNHLYFYWYRQILGQKVEFLVSFYNNEISEKSEIFDDQFSVERPDGSNFTLKIRSTKLEDSAMYFCASSEEETAGQPQHFGDGTRLSIL.

This chain connects TRBV3-1 (or the pseudogene TRBV3-2) to TRBJ2-1; 7 positions match TRBD2. The CDR3 runs to 15 residues. Germline CDR1 is LGHDT and CDR2 is YNNKEL (reference sequence). The V segment lost 1 base and the J segment 4 bases; nucleotides outside the gene matches: 4. As DNA, the CDR3 is TGTGCCAGCAGCCAAGTGAGCGGGATATACAATGAGCAGTTCTTC. This translates into CASSQVSGIYNEQFF.

This chain uses TRBV24-1 with TRBJ2-1; the match to TRBD2 covers 7 bases. The length of the CDR3 is 15 residues. Germline V gene lookup returns CDR1 KGHDR and CDR2 SFDVKD. V gave up 8 bases and J gave up 8 bases; unmatched junction bases: 14. The CDR3 DNA reads TGTGCCACCACAAAAATACTAGCGAGCTTCGATGAGCAGTTCTTC. Protein: CATTKILASFDEQFF.

Of note for this clone: The same CDR3 also results from other DNA sequences found in this sample. The chain joins TRBV19 to TRBJ1-2, with 7 bases that match TRBD1. Germline-derived CDR1 and CDR2 are LNHDA and SQIVND (reference sequence). The CDR3 length is 13 residues. V shed 5 bases, J shed 5 bases, and the junction held 5 bases outside the gene matches. The CDR3 sequence is CASSSRQGYGYTF. CDR3 nucleotide sequence: TGTGCCAGTAGTTCCCGACAGGGTTATGGCTACACCTTC.

The chain links TRBV3-1 (or the pseudogene TRBV3-2) to TRBJ2-1; 8 bases are a match to TRBD2. The CDR3 is 13 amino acids. V lost 0 bases and J lost 14; bases outside the gene matches: 6. The germline V gene encodes CDR1 LGHDT and CDR2 YNNKEL (reference sequence). The CDR3 loop is CASSQEEERGKFF. DNA of the CDR3: TGTGCCAGCAGCCAAGAAGAGGAGCGGGGGAAGTTCTTC.

This clone turned up a few times. The chain employs TRBV2 and TRBJ1-2, with D perhaps TRBD1 (5 bases). V was cut by 3 bases and J by 1 base, with 9 bases left in between. The germline V gene encodes CDR1 SNHLY and CDR2 FYNNEI. This CDR3 region has 14 residues. The CDR3 DNA follows: TGTGCCAGCAGTGAGAACAGGATTAACTATGGCTACACCTTC. It codes for CASSENRINYGYTF.

In this sample, this clone turned up once. V gene TRBV3-1 (or the pseudogene TRBV3-2) combines with J gene TRBJ2-7, with unresolved D. The CDR3 totals 14 residues. In germline, CDR1 is LGHDT, CDR2 YNNKEL (reference sequence). V gave up 5 bases and J gave up 3 bases, with 14 bases separating them. The CDR3 DNA follows: TGTGCCAGCAGCTCCCAGACTCGATTCTACGAGCAGTACTTC. Amino acids: CASSSQTRFYEQYF.

The chain has TRBV9 and TRBJ2-2; D perhaps matches TRBD2 (6 bases). The CDR3 spans 15 residues. Trimming took off 0 bases at V and 5 bases at J, with 11 bases between the two ends. CDR1 is SGDLS, CDR2 YYNGEE, per germline. The chain's CDR3 is CASSVATGDTGELFF. The CDR3 DNA reads as TGTGCCAGCAGCGTAGCTACGGGAGATACCGGGGAGCTGTTTTTT.

The chain uses TRBV19 and TRBJ2-1; D is perhaps TRBD2 (5 bases). Germline V gene sequence: CDR1 LNHDA, CDR2 SQIVND (reference sequence). This CDR3 has 19 residues. V gave up 0 bases and J gave up 0 bases, with 18 bases separating them. The CDR3 DNA is TGTGCCAGTAGTATAGATAGCGCCGGAGTCCGAAGCTCCTACAATGAGCAGTTCTTC. Its protein is CASSIDSAGVRSSYNEQFF.